This T cell receptor beta chain is from a study of T cell responses to AZD1222 COVID-19 vaccine. Sequencing was performed with immunoSEQ multiplex PCR; in TCRdb, only in-frame clones are kept and a portion is missing. The table lists about 170,000 clones, 70% to 90% of them singletons, with 3.5% to 5.5% in the top ten. The CDR3 has 12 residues. V dropped 5 bases and J dropped 7 bases, with 11 bases sitting between them. Looked up from germline, CDR1 is MDHEN and CDR2 is SYDVKM. Sequencing used peripheral blood, obtained 28 days after the second dose of the MenACWY control vaccine. The gene calls are TRBV28 and TRBJ1-1; D gene uncertain. The TCR was taken from an adult who received the MenACWY meningococcal vaccine as a control. For the CDR3, the DNA is TGTGCCAGCAGTCTGAATACAAATGAAGCTTTCTTT. This encodes CASSLNTNEAFF. Full variable domain (remainder filled in from reference TRBV28 and TRBJ1-1): DVKVTQSSRYLVKRTGEKVFLECVQDMDHENMFWYRQDPGLGLRLIYFSYDVKMKEKGDIPEGYSVSREKKERFSLILESASTNQTSMYLCASSLNTNEAFFGQGTRLTVV.